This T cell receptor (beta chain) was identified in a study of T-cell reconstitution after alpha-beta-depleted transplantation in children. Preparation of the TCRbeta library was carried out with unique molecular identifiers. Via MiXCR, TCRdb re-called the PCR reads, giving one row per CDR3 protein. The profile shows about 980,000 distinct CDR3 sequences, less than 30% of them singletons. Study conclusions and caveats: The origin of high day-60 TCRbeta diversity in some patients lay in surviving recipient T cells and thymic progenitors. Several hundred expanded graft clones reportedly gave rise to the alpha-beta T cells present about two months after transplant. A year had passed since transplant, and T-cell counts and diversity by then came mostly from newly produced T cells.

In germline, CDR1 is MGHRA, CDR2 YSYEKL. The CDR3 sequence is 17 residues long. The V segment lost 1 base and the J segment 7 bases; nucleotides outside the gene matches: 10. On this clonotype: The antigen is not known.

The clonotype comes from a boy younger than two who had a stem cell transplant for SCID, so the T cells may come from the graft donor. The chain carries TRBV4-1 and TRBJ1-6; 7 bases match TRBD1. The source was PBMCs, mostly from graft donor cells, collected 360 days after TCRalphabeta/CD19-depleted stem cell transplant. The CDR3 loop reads CASSQVLLGQPNSPLHF. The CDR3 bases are TGCGCCAGCAGCCAAGTTTTGCTGGGACAGCCCAATTCACCCCTCCACTTT.